One and the same sample provided the 11 T cell receptor beta chains below, sequenced in a study of blood T cell repertoires in COVID-19. This table comes from immunoSEQ multiplex PCR, and its TCRdb copy is limited to in-frame clones, with some not included. The sample shows 23,000 or so clones, around nine tenths of them seen only once. The sequencing sample was made of peripheral blood. These receptors all come from a man in his fifties or sixties with active COVID-19.

The rearrangement links TRBV6-5 to TRBJ1-2, with TRBD1 matching over 10 bases. After removal of 7 bases from V and 0 bases from J, the junction contained 5 bases not matched to a gene. Germline-derived CDR1 and CDR2 are MNHEY and SVGAGI. The CDR3 contains 15 residues. DNA for the CDR3: TGTGCCAGCACTACCGGGACAGGGGCTAACTATGGCTACACCTTC. The encoded protein is CASTTGTGANYGYTF.

The chain is built from TRBV11-3 and TRBJ2-1; TRBD2 matches 11 bases. The CDR3 is 18 amino acids. Trimming took 4 bases from V and 0 from J; bases not matched to a gene: 8. Germline CDR1 and CDR2: SGHNT and YENEEA. CDR3 sequence: CASSSGTSGKYSYNEQFF. In nucleotides, the CDR3 is TGTGCCAGCAGCTCCGGGACTAGCGGTAAATACTCCTACAATGAGCAGTTCTTC.

The genes are TRBV24-1 and TRBJ2-1; TRBD2 aligns across 11 bases. Per the germline V gene, CDR1 is KGHDR and CDR2 is SFDVKD. V shed 2 bases, J shed 8 bases, and the junction held 7 bases outside the gene matches. The CDR3 length is 16 residues. The CDR3 coding sequence is TGTGCCACCAGTGATTCAGCTAGCGGGAGGCGGCATGAGCAGTTCTTC. Protein: CATSDSASGRRHEQFF.

This chain joins TRBV14 and TRBJ1-4; D gene unclear. CDR1 and CDR2 (germline): SGHDN, FVKESK. The CDR3 totals 13 residues. Between the trimmed V and J ends, which lost 5 bases and 4 bases, there was a span of 8 bases. CDR3 nucleotide sequence: TGTGCCAGCAGCGCCGGACTTAATGAAAAACTGTTTTTT. Translated: CASSAGLNEKLFF.

The chain links TRBV19 to TRBJ2-7; 10 bases are a match to TRBD1. The CDR3 length is 15 residues. Per germline, CDR1 LNHDA and CDR2 SQIVND (reference sequence). V was pared by 4 bases and J by 1 base, with 4 bases of the junction left unmatched. In DNA form, the CDR3 reads TGTGCCAGTAGTAAAGTGGGACAGGGGTCCTACGAGCAGTACTTC. This codes for CASSKVGQGSYEQYF. The full variable domain, completed using reference TRBV19 and TRBJ2-7, is DGGITQSPKYLFRKEGQNVTLSCEQNLNHDAMYWYRQDPGQGLRLIYYSQIVNDFQKGDIAEGYSVSREKKESFPLTVTSAQKNPTAFYLCASSKVGQGSYEQYFGPGTRLTVT.

The V call is TRBV6-2 or TRBV6-3, the J call TRBJ1-2; 9 nucleotides match TRBD1. This CDR3 has 15 residues. J gave up 5 bases and V 2 bases, and 6 bases lay outside the gene matches. Germline V gene data show CDR1 as MNHEY and CDR2 as SVGEGT. CDR3 protein: CASSYKGTGTYGYTF. CDR3 DNA: TGTGCCAGCAGTTACAAAGGGACAGGGACTTATGGCTACACCTTC.

J is TRBJ1-2 and V is TRBV2; TRBD1 is a possible D gene (5 bases). The CDR3 extends over 14 amino acids. The germline CDR1 and CDR2 sequences are SNHLY and FYNNEI. The V end lost 3 bases, the J end lost 3 bases, and 11 bases lay between the germline ends. CDR3 sequence (DNA): TGTGCCAGCAGTGAGGTACCAGGGTACTATGGCTACACCTTC. It yields the protein CASSEVPGYYGYTF.

V usage is TRBV19 and J usage is TRBJ2-6; D remains ambiguous. Germline V gives CDR1 LNHDA, CDR2 SQIVND (reference sequence). CDR3 length: 15 residues. With 5 bases removed from V and 0 bases from J, the gap between germline ends came to 8 bases. CDR3 DNA: TGTGCCAGTAGTCCACCGAGCTCTGGGGCCAACGTCCTGACTTTC. Residues: CASSPPSSGANVLTF. Full variable domain (outside the CDR3, taken from reference TRBV19 and TRBJ2-6): DGGITQSPKYLFRKEGQNVTLSCEQNLNHDAMYWYRQDPGQGLRLIYYSQIVNDFQKGDIAEGYSVSREKKESFPLTVTSAQKNPTAFYLCASSPPSSGANVLTFGAGSRLTVL.

This chain uses TRBV7-9 with TRBJ1-5; a weak D match, TRBD1 (5 bases). This CDR3 is 16 amino acids long. Trimming stripped 1 base from V and 0 bases from J, with 10 bases between. Per the germline V gene, CDR1 is SEHNR and CDR2 is FQNEAQ (reference sequence). The CDR3 nucleotides read TGTGCCAGCAGCTTAGAGGGGCAGTATAGCAATCAGCCCCAGCATTTT. This sequence encodes CASSLEGQYSNQPQHF.

This clone ranks as medium-sized (0.01 to 0.1%). This chain uses TRBV6-9 with TRBJ2-1; 8 bases are shared with TRBD1. Germline CDR1 is MNHGY and CDR2 is SVAAGI. The CDR3 has 18 amino acids. V gave up 0 bases and J gave up 7 bases; unmatched junction bases: 14. This chain's CDR3 is CASSYSSAGTGGRNEQFF. The CDR3 DNA sequence: TGTGCCAGCAGTTATTCGTCCGCCGGGACAGGAGGTAGGAATGAGCAGTTCTTC.

V gene TRBV10-1 combines with J gene TRBJ2-2; TRBD1 aligns across 7 bases. The germline V gene encodes CDR1 WNHNN and CDR2 SYGVQD (reference sequence). V shed 7 bases and J 3 bases; nucleotides not matched to a gene: 5. The CDR3 sequence is 14 residues long. The CDR3 DNA reads TGCGCCAGCAACCGGGACAGAGACACCGGGGAGCTGTTTTTT. This gives the protein CASNRDRDTGELFF.